This T cell receptor beta chain was sequenced for a study of OX40 agonist ivuxolimab in advanced cancers. The assay was immunoSEQ multiplex PCR, and TCRdb's table has in-frame clones only and misses some. The data hold 150,000 to 170,000 clones, with roughly 94% observed a single time. CDR3 length: 14 residues. The ends were cut back, 6 bases at V and 4 bases at J, with 13 bases in the middle. Looked up from germline, CDR1 is SGHRS and CDR2 is YFSETQ. At baseline, cycle 4 day 1, and cycle 7 day 1, blood was sampled. General study results and limits: At doses 0.1 to 3.0 mg/kg, CD4+ and CD8+ clones expanded.

Notes on this clone: The antigen is unknown.

The gene calls are TRBV5-1 and TRBJ2-2, with D possibly being TRBD2 (6 bases). The sample was CD4+ or CD8+ T cells sorted from blood, taken in a trial of the OX40 agonist ivuxolimab. This receptor was identified in an adult with an advanced solid tumor such as melanoma, head and neck, liver or kidney cancer. Here the CDR3 DNA reads TGCGCCAGCAAAGTTGGAGGGGTCACCGGGGAGCTGTTTTTT. Residues: CASKVGGVTGELFF.